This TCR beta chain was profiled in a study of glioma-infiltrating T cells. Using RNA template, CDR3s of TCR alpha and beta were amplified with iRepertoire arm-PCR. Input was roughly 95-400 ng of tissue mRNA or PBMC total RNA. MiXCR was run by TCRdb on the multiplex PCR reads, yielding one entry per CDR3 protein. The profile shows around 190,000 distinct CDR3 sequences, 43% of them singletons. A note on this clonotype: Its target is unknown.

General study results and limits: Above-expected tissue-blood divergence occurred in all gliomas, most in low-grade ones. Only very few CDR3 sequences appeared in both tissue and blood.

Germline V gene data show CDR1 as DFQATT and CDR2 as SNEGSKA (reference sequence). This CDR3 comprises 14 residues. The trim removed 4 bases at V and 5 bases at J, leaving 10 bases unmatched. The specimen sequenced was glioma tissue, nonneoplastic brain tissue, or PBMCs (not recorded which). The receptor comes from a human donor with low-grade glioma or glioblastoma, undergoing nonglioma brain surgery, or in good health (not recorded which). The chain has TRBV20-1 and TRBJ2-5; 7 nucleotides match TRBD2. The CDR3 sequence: CSANKGEGLETQYF. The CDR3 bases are TGCAGTGCTAACAAAGGGGAGGGCCTCGAGACCCAGTACTTC.